A single sample gave rise to the 10 T cell receptor beta chains below, sequenced in a study of T-cell reconstitution after alpha-beta-depleted transplantation in children (dated by TCRdb to about 2016). The receptor library was made with PCR. TCRdb lists the instrument as Illumina HiSeq 2500. Molecular barcoding was employed in the preparation of TCR libraries, with unique molecular identifiers being used to normalize TCRbeta repertoire quantification. Starting from the raw public reads, TCRdb applied fastp trimming at Q25, assembled clones with MiXCR and retained in-frame beta chains. Rows matching on CDR3 protein sequence are summarized as one entry with the most common DNA and genes. For this sample the table gives fewer than 700,000 distinct CDR3 sequences, of which 10% to 15% were detected only once. The leading ten clones occupy 2% to 2.5% of the sample. This sample's treatment or condition label indicates: allogeneic hematopoietic cell transplantation with graft depleted of TCRalphabeta T cells and CD19 B cells.

Specimen: PBMCs, mostly from graft donor cells, collected 360 days after TCRalphabeta/CD19-depleted stem cell transplant. Source of these receptors: a male patient between 5 and 17 years old who had a stem cell transplant for acute myeloid leukemia, so the T cells may come from the graft donor.

This clonotype was picked up a small number of times. The genes are TRBV11-1 and TRBJ2-1, with unresolved D. The germline V and J ends were trimmed by 2 bases and 0 bases, with 17 bases remaining between them. This CDR3 comprises 18 residues. Germline CDR1 is SGHAT and CDR2 is FQDESV (reference sequence). As DNA, the CDR3 is TGTGCCAGCAGCTTAACCCCGACATTTAAGAGCTCCTACAATGAGCAGTTCTTC. Translated: CASSLTPTFKSSYNEQFF.

V is TRBV6-2 or TRBV6-3 and J is TRBJ2-7; TRBD2 is a possible D gene (5 bases). V was shortened by 5 bases and J by 5 bases, with 19 bases between the two germline ends. The CDR3 loop spans 15 amino acids. The germline V gene has CDR1 MNHEY and CDR2 SVGEGT. The chain's CDR3 is CASSLLAPPRHEQYF. Written as DNA, the CDR3 is TGTGCCAGCAGTCTCCTAGCCCCACCGCGACACGAGCAGTACTTC.

The rearrangement uses TRBV10-3 and TRBJ2-7; TRBD2 agrees at 12 bases. This CDR3 spans 15 amino acids. Looked up from germline, CDR1 is ENHRY and CDR2 is SYGVKD. Here the CDR3 reads CAISVGLAGLYEQCV. The CDR3 nucleotides read TGTGCCATCAGTGTCGGACTAGCGGGGCTCTACGAGCAGTGCGTC.

This clonotype was observed a few times. The chain employs TRBV9 and TRBJ2-1; D gene ambiguous. V was cut by 2 bases and J by 3 bases, with 6 bases left in between. CDR3 length equals 13 residues. Germline V lookup: CDR1 SGDLS, CDR2 YYNGEE. The CDR3 DNA reads TGTGCCAGCAGCGTCTCCCTCTACAATGAGCAGTTCTTC. Residues: CASSVSLYNEQFF.

The CDR3 DNA sequence: TGCAGTGCTAGTGAGATTTCGGGGGAGAGAGACTATGGCTACACCTTC. This codes for CSASEISGERDYGYTF. V gene TRBV20-1 combines with J gene TRBJ1-2; weak D call: TRBD1 (5 bases). The CDR3 sequence is 16 residues long. The V end lost 3 bases, the J end lost 3 bases, and 20 bases lay between the germline ends. From germline, CDR1 is DFQATT and CDR2 SNEGSKA (reference sequence).

This clonotype was detected ten times or more. The chain combines TRBV12-3 or TRBV12-4 with TRBJ1-1; D is perhaps TRBD1 (6 bases). The CDR3 has 15 residues. Trimming removed 6 bases at V and 5 bases at J, with 19 bases between. DNA for the CDR3: TGTGCCAGCAGCCAGAGGGGGGCGCGGAGTACTGAAGCTTTCTTT. This sequence encodes CASSQRGARSTEAFF.

The V gene is TRBV15, the J gene TRBJ2-7, with 8 bases matching TRBD2. The V segment lost 4 bases and the J segment 2 bases; nucleotides outside the gene matches: 10. Germline-derived CDR1 and CDR2 are LNHNV and YYDKDF (reference sequence). This CDR3 is 16 amino acids long. The CDR3 nucleotides are TGTGCCACCAGCACTGCTAGCGGGCCCCAGCCCTACGAGCAGTACTTC. Its translation is CATSTASGPQPYEQYF.

The chain links TRBV4-3 to TRBJ2-2, with D maybe TRBD2 (6 bases). The V end was cut by 1 base, the J end by 2 bases, with 11 bases between. Germline CDR1 LGHNA, CDR2 YSLEER. The CDR3 sequence is 16 residues long. The CDR3 here is CASSQVLAANTGELFF. For the CDR3, the DNA is TGCGCCAGCAGCCAAGTATTAGCGGCAAACACCGGGGAGCTGTTTTTT.

This clonotype was seen more than once but under ten times. This chain uses TRBV6-1 with TRBJ2-2; 14 positions match TRBD2. V was pared by 6 bases and J by 5 bases, with 5 bases of the junction left unmatched. The V gene's germline CDR1 is MNHNS and CDR2 SASEGT. This CDR3 comprises 16 residues. This CDR3 reads CASRGGTSGRTGELFF. CDR3 coding DNA: TGTGCCAGCAGGGGCGGGACTAGCGGGAGAACCGGGGAGCTGTTTTTT.

This clonotype was observed a few times. The chain combines TRBV7-3 with TRBJ2-3, with D perhaps assigned TRBD1 or TRBD2 (6 bases each). CDR3 length: 12 amino acids. Trimming left V 3 bases short and J 11 bases short, with 12 bases between. Germline values: CDR1 SGHTA, CDR2 FQGTGA. This chain's CDR3 is CASSFGGGEQYF. DNA for the CDR3: TGTGCCAGCAGCTTCGGGGGCGGGGAGCAGTATTTT. The entire variable domain, with the rest obtained from reference TRBV7-3 and TRBJ2-3, is as follows: GAGVSQTPSNKVTEKGKYVELRCDPISGHTALYWYRQSLGQGPEFLIYFQGTGAADDSGLPNDRFFAVRPEGSVSTLKIQRTERGDSAVYLCASSFGGGEQYFGPGTRLTVL.